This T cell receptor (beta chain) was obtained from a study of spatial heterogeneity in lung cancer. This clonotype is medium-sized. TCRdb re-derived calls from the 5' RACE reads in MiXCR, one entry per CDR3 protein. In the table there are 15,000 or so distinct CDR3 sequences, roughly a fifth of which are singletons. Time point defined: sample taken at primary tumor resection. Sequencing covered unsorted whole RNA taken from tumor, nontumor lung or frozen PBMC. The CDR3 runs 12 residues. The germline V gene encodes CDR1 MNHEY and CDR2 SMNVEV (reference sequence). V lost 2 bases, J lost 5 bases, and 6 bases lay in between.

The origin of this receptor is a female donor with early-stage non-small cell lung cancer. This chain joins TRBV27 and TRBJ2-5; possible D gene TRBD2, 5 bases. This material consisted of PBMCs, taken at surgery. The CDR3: CASSLRGETQYF. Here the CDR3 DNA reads TGTGCCAGCAGTTTAAGAGGGGAGACCCAGTACTTC.